This T cell receptor (beta chain) was captured by sequencing in a study of blood T cell repertoires in COVID-19. There are 14 residues in the CDR3. CDR1 is LNHDA, CDR2 SQIVND, per germline (reference sequence). Trimming removed 10 bases from V and 2 bases from J; junction bases left unmatched: 7. Original processing methods: Amplification from reference gene primers served as the basis for estimated nucleated cell counts. Using immunoSEQ multiplex PCR, the repertoire was profiled, and TCRdb retains in-frame clones only, with some absent. V and J calls and clone size are those listed in that table; D and trimming were worked out from the DNA. Seen here are around 68,000 clones, about nine tenths observed once, and the top ten hold approximately 7%.

The V gene is TRBV19, the J gene TRBJ2-1; 8 bases line up with TRBD2. The sequence was obtained from a man aged 50-59 years with active COVID-19. Sequences were obtained from peripheral blood. The CDR3 DNA reads TGTGCCACAACCGGGGGGGCCACCTACAATGAGCAGTTCTTC. Protein sequence: CATTGGATYNEQFF.